These T cell receptor beta chains were read from a single sample in a study of regulatory T cells in long-lasting Graves disease. TCRdb reanalysed the multiplex PCR reads using MiXCR and keeps one entry per CDR3 protein. The sample records about 620,000 distinct CDR3 sequences, 16% being singletons. The same data also contributed to another study, on T cells in Graves' hyperthyroidism and ophthalmopathy.

The specimen comprised peripheral blood mononuclear cells (PBMCs), sampled at new diagnosis, from a patient treated with antithyroid drugs. All receptors derive from a woman in her twenties or thirties with Graves disease. Both conserved end residues are part of each CDR3. Fields, in order: J gene, D gene, V gene, clone size, CDR3 DNA, CDR3 protein. A D gene is named only where the DNA matches it firmly. The size entry is marked missing in some rows and otherwise reads once, few, many or a size class.

J: TRBJ1-4
D: TRBD1
V: TRBV28
size: many
DNA: TGTGCCAGCAGTTTGATGACAGGGGGGAATGAAAAACTGTTTTTT
CDR3: CASSLMTGGNEKLFF

J: TRBJ1-5
D: -
V: TRBV10-3
size: many
DNA: TGTGCCATCAGTGAGTCAGGTAGCAATCAGCCCCAGCATTTT
CDR3: CAISESGSNQPQHF

J: TRBJ2-1
D: -
V: TRBV18
size: -
DNA: TGTGCCAGCTCACCCACTATTGGGGCTGATGAGCAGTTCTTC
CDR3: CASSPTIGADEQFF

J: TRBJ1-5
D: TRBD1
V: TRBV27
size: many
DNA: TGTGCCAGCAGTTTGACAGGGAGTCAGCCCCAGCATTTT
CDR3: CASSLTGSQPQHF

J: TRBJ2-5
D: -
V: TRBV9
size: few
DNA: TGTGCCAGCACCCTTGGGTCGGGGGACGAGACCCAGTACTTC
CDR3: CASTLGSGDETQYF

J: TRBJ2-2
D: -
V: TRBV6-1
size: once
DNA: TGTGCCAGTCTCGGGAGCCGCCCCGGGGAGCTGTTTTTT
CDR3: CASLGSRPGELFF

J: TRBJ1-2
D: -
V: TRBV19
size: many
DNA: TGTGCCAGTAACGACGAAGGGAGTTCGAACTATGGCTACACCTTC
CDR3: CASNDEGSSNYGYTF

J: TRBJ2-7
D: -
V: TRBV7-9
size: many
DNA: TGTGCCAGCAGCTTAGAAGGGGTCGGAGAGCAGTACTTC
CDR3: CASSLEGVGEQYF

J: TRBJ2-2
D: TRBD2
V: TRBV30
size: many
DNA: TGTGCCTGGACTAGCGGGACCGGGGAGCTGTTTTTT
CDR3: CAWTSGTGELFF

J: TRBJ2-3
D: -
V: TRBV7-2
size: many
DNA: TGTGCCAGCAGCTTGGTCTCATCTAGCACAGATACGCAGTATTTT
CDR3: CASSLVSSSTDTQYF

J: TRBJ2-1
D: -
V: TRBV7-3
size: many
DNA: TGTGCCAGCAGCCGGACCGGCGATAGCTACAATGAGCAGTTCTTC
CDR3: CASSRTGDSYNEQFF

J: TRBJ1-2
D: -
V: TRBV6-1
size: -
DNA: TGTGCCAGCAGACAGGGTAGGAACTATGGCTACACCTTC
CDR3: CASRQGRNYGYTF

J: TRBJ2-7
D: TRBD1
V: TRBV7-9
size: many
DNA: TGTGCCAGCAGCTCGGACAGGGCCCGCCAGTACTTC
CDR3: CASSSDRARQYF

J: TRBJ1-5
D: TRBD1
V: TRBV2
size: few
DNA: TGTGCCAGCAACCGACAGGGCTACCAGCCCCAGCATTTT
CDR3: CASNRQGYQPQHF

J: TRBJ2-7
D: -
V: TRBV5-1
size: -
DNA: TGCGCCAGCAGTTATGACAGGTCGCAAATTTTCTACGAGCAGTACTTC
CDR3: CASSYDRSQIFYEQYF

J: TRBJ2-5
D: -
V: TRBV7-9
size: few
DNA: TGTGCCAGCAGCTTAAGTCTACGGGAGACCCAGTACTTC
CDR3: CASSLSLRETQYF

J: TRBJ1-6
D: -
V: TRBV5-1
size: -
DNA: TGCGCCAGCAGCCCCGACGGGGGTTCCAATTCACCCCTCCACTTT
CDR3: CASSPDGGSNSPLHF

J: TRBJ2-7
D: TRBD1
V: TRBV30
size: few
DNA: TGTGCCTGGAGTAAGGGACAGGGCCTACTTGAGCAGTACTTC
CDR3: CAWSKGQGLLEQYF

J: TRBJ1-1
D: TRBD1
V: TRBV29-1
size: many
DNA: TGCAGCGTTGAATCACTCAAAGACAGGGTGAAGGGGAACACTGAAGCTTTCTTT
CDR3: CSVESLKDRVKGNTEAFF

J: TRBJ1-3
D: TRBD1
V: TRBV5-1
size: -
DNA: TGCGCCAGCAGCTTTACAGGGGGCGGAAACACCATATATTTT
CDR3: CASSFTGGGNTIYF

J: TRBJ2-7
D: -
V: TRBV20-1
size: -
DNA: TGCAGTGCTAGAGGGAGGGCGGGTTCTATAGAGCAGTACTTC
CDR3: CSARGRAGSIEQYF

J: TRBJ2-2
D: TRBD1
V: TRBV11-2
size: many
DNA: TGTGCCAGCAGCTTAAGAAGGGGGGACAGGGATACCGGGGAGCTGTTTTTT
CDR3: CASSLRRGDRDTGELFF

J: TRBJ2-4
D: TRBD2
V: TRBV6-2/TRBV6-3
size: -
DNA: TGTGCCAGCAGTCTAGCGGGAGGGCCGGAAAACATTCAGTACTTC
CDR3: CASSLAGGPENIQYF

J: TRBJ1-2
D: TRBD1
V: TRBV5-1
size: -
DNA: TGCGCCAGCAGCCCACGACAGGGGAGCTATGGCTACACCTTC
CDR3: CASSPRQGSYGYTF

J: TRBJ2-7
D: -
V: TRBV29-1
size: many
DNA: TGCAGCGTTATAAACGTCTACGAGCAGTACTTC
CDR3: CSVINVYEQYF

J: TRBJ2-1
D: TRBD1
V: TRBV19
size: few
DNA: TGTGCCAGTAGGGGACAGCTCAATGAGCAGTTCTTC
CDR3: CASRGQLNEQFF

J: TRBJ2-3
D: -
V: TRBV6-5
size: few
DNA: TGTGCCAGCAGTTACTCGAGGGTCCCCACAGATACGCAGTATTTT
CDR3: CASSYSRVPTDTQYF

J: TRBJ1-4
D: -
V: TRBV7-2
size: many
DNA: TGTGCCAGCAGCTTCAACCTTGAAAAACTGTTTTTT
CDR3: CASSFNLEKLFF